The 7 T cell receptor beta chains listed next were all sequenced from one sample in a study of T cells after yellow fever vaccination. Each CDR3 protein is one row after TCRdb ran MiXCR on the 5' RACE reads. The sample consists of about 630,000 distinct CDR3 sequences, about 12% of them appearing once. The material sequenced was PBMCs, taken on the day of the yellow fever booster vaccination. The receptors were gathered from a man aged 25 to 45 who received the YFV17D yellow fever vaccine.

There are a few counts of this clonotype. The rearrangement links TRBV19 to TRBJ1-5, with D unclear. CDR3 length: 15 residues. Germline values: CDR1 LNHDA, CDR2 SQIVND (reference sequence). Trimming removed 6 bases at V and 3 bases at J, with 15 bases between. The CDR3 is CASSPVVGFNQPQHF. The DNA of the CDR3 is TGTGCCAGTAGCCCCGTCGTGGGGTTCAATCAGCCCCAGCATTTT.

This clonotype was detected only a few times. V and J are TRBV24-1 and TRBJ2-1; tentatively, D is TRBD1 (6 bases). The V gene's germline CDR1 is KGHDR and CDR2 SFDVKD. This CDR3 comprises 16 residues. V was clipped by 0 bases and J by 4 bases, with 12 bases between them. The CDR3 protein is CATSDLRQGKYNEQFF. The CDR3 coding sequence is TGTGCCACCAGTGATTTGCGTCAGGGGAAGTACAATGAGCAGTTCTTC.

The chain has TRBV5-1 and TRBJ1-4; 11 bases are shared with TRBD1. The germline V gene has CDR1 SGHRS and CDR2 YFSETQ. CDR3 length: 18 residues. The junction had 9 bases not matched to a gene; V was cut back by 4 bases and J by 1 base. The CDR3, as DNA: TGCGCCAGCAGCCAAGGACAGGGGGCAGGTGGAACTAATGAAAAACTGTTTTTT. It yields the protein CASSQGQGAGGTNEKLFF.

This chain connects TRBV29-1 to TRBJ2-2, with D possibly called TRBD1 or TRBD2 (7 bases each). The CDR3 covers 15 residues. Trimming took off 7 bases at V and 2 bases at J, with 17 bases between the two ends. Germline CDR1 and CDR2: SQVTM and ANQGSEA. CDR3 in amino acids: CSAHPGGLNTGELFF. Written as DNA, the CDR3 is TGCAGCGCCCACCCAGGGGGACTAAACACCGGGGAGCTGTTTTTT.

The chain couples TRBV6-5 to TRBJ2-1; TRBD2 aligns across 13 bases. The CDR3 runs to 16 residues. Germline lookup yields CDR1 MNHEY and CDR2 SVGAGI. V was clipped by 0 bases and J by 7 bases; unmatched bases: 3. In DNA, the CDR3 is TGTGCCAGCAGTTACTCAACTAGCGGGAGGGCGAATGAGCAGTTCTTC. Protein: CASSYSTSGRANEQFF.

This clonotype was observed once. The chain has TRBV11-1 and TRBJ2-6; 10 bases are a match to TRBD2. The junction had 11 bases not matched to a gene; V was cut back by 7 bases and J by 2 bases. From germline, CDR1 is SGHAT and CDR2 FQDESV (reference sequence). The CDR3 loop spans 18 amino acids. CDR3 sequence (DNA): TGTGCCAGCAAACTCTCTAGCGGGAGTTACCCTGGGGCCAACGTCCTGACTTTC. As protein: CASKLSSGSYPGANVLTF. The full variable domain, completed using reference TRBV11-1 and TRBJ2-6, is EAEVAQSPRYKITEKSQAVAFWCDPISGHATLYWYRQILGQGPELLVQFQDESVVDDSQLPKDRFSAERLKGVDSTLKIQPAELGDSAMYLCASKLSSGSYPGANVLTFGAGSRLTVL.

This clonotype was seen only a few times. The chain carries TRBV7-2 and TRBJ2-2, with D hard to call. This CDR3 has 15 amino acids. V was cut by 5 bases and J by 1 base, with 11 bases left in between. Per germline, CDR1 SGHTA and CDR2 FQGNSA. The CDR3 loop is CASSDRTGNTGELFF. CDR3 nucleotide sequence: TGTGCCAGCAGCGATCGGACGGGGAACACCGGGGAGCTGTTTTTT.